These T cell receptor beta chains were read from a single sample in a study of blood T cell repertoires in COVID-19. TCRdb's table, derived via immunoSEQ multiplex PCR, lists solely in-frame clones and lacks some. This table has a few hundred thousand clones, roughly four fifths appearing once. The sample taken for sequencing was PBMCs or T cells enriched from blood (not recorded which). These receptors were taken from a woman in her sixties who had recovered from COVID-19. The CDR3 runs from the conserved cysteine through the conserved F or W. D genes are given only for firm matches. Clone size is not always given. Where it is, it says once, few, many or a class for expanded clones.

>TRBJ2-2|15|TRBV5-4|TRBD2|NA
TGTGCCAGCAGCTTGAAAGCGGGAAACACCGGGGAGCTGTTTTTT
CASSLKAGNTGELFF
>TRBJ1-5|13|TRBV7-9|TRBD1|once
TGTGCCAGCGCCCCAGGGGGCGATCAGCCCCAGCATTTT
CASAPGGDQPQHF
>TRBJ2-3|14|TRBV19|TRBD1|NA
TGTGCCGTCAGTAGGGACAGGTCCTTAGATACGCAGTATTTT
CAVSRDRSLDTQYF
>TRBJ1-1|15|TRBV5-1|TRBD1|NA
TGCGCCAGCAGCTTGACCTCGACAGGGTGGACTGAAGCTTTCTTT
CASSLTSTGWTEAFF
>TRBJ2-3|14|TRBV10-3|NA|NA
TGTGCCACCCGGACAGCAAAAGACACAGATACGCAGTATTTT
CATRTAKDTDTQYF
>TRBJ1-1|15|TRBV7-9|NA|NA
TGTGCCAGCACCATGTGGATGGGGGGAGGCACTGAAGCTTTCTTT
CASTMWMGGGTEAFF
>TRBJ1-4|17|TRBV7-9|TRBD1|NA
TGTGCCAGCAACCACAATGCCCCGGGGACAGGGGGAAGGGAACTGTTTTTT
CASNHNAPGTGGRELFF
>TRBJ2-1|13|TRBV11-2|NA|few
TGTGCCAGCAGCTTAGGGGGCCGCAATGAGCAGTTCTTC
CASSLGGRNEQFF
>TRBJ2-7|16|TRBV6-5|TRBD1|NA
TGTGCCAGCAGTTACCTGGGGACAGGGGGCCCCTACGAGCAGTACTTC
CASSYLGTGGPYEQYF
>TRBJ1-1|14|TRBV27|NA|few
TGTGCCAGCAGTCCCACCCGGCAGGTCACTGAAGCTTTCTTT
CASSPTRQVTEAFF
>TRBJ1-3|15|TRBV4-2|NA|few
TGTGCCAGCAGCCAAGAGGCAGGGCCTGGAAACACCATATATTTT
CASSQEAGPGNTIYF
>TRBJ2-3|14|TRBV7-3|TRBD2|NA
TGTGCCAGCAGCCGCGGGGGGGGCACAGATACGCAGTATTTT
CASSRGGGTDTQYF
>TRBJ2-6|17|TRBV6-2/TRBV6-3|NA|NA
TGTGCCAGCAGTTACGGCGGCACAAGCTCTGGGGCCAACGTCCTGACTTTC
CASSYGGTSSGANVLTF
>TRBJ2-1|19|TRBV5-4|TRBD2|NA
TGTGCCACCACGAGGACCGGGACTAGCGGGGGGGCCTCCTACAATGAGCAGTTCTTC
CATTRTGTSGGASYNEQFF
>TRBJ1-1|14|TRBV10-2|TRBD1|once
TGCGCCAGCAGCGTGGGGACAGGCCTCACTGAAGCTTTCTTT
CASSVGTGLTEAFF
>TRBJ1-6|14|TRBV3-1/TRBV3-2|NA|NA
TGTGCCAGCAGCCAACACGTTAGTAATTCACCCCTCCACTTT
CASSQHVSNSPLHF
>TRBJ2-3|14|TRBV10-3|TRBD1|NA
TGTGCCACACTAGGGACAGCCGGGCCAGATACGCAGTATTTT
CATLGTAGPDTQYF